This passage covers 30 T cell receptor beta chains from one sample sequenced in a study of cytomegalovirus exposure and HLA in healthy donors. Here immunoSEQ multiplex PCR was the method, and the copy in TCRdb shows in-frame clones only, minus some. The table records 30,000 to 40,000 clones, 90% to 95% of them present only once. Sequenced input: PBMCs. The receptor set was obtained from a man younger than 35 in good health and CMV-seronegative.

The rearrangement joins TRBV11-2 to TRBJ1-1; D is undetermined. This CDR3 contains 12 residues. V was clipped by 1 base and J by 4 bases, with 4 bases between them. Germline V CDR1 and CDR2: SGHAT, FQNNGV. CDR3 nucleotides: TGTGCCAGCAGCTTAGCATCCACTGAAGCTTTCTTT. It translates to CASSLASTEAFF.

This chain connects TRBV5-4 to TRBJ2-3; the D is unclear. Trimming removed 2 bases from V and 5 bases from J, with 6 bases in between. In germline, CDR1 is SGHNT, CDR2 YYREEE (reference sequence). The CDR3 is 12 residues long. This CDR3 reads CASSFTRDTQYF. In DNA, the CDR3 is TGTGCCAGCAGCTTCACCAGAGATACGCAGTATTTT.

The V and J genes are TRBV2 and TRBJ2-2; 7 nucleotides match TRBD1. The V segment lost 5 bases and the J segment 0 bases; nucleotides outside the gene matches: 6. The CDR3 length is 16 residues. Germline CDR1 is SNHLY and CDR2 is FYNNEI. This chain's CDR3 is CASSTGQSTNTGELFF. The CDR3 DNA follows: TGTGCCAGCAGTACGGGACAGTCCACGAACACCGGGGAGCTGTTTTTT. The full variable domain, completed using reference TRBV2 and TRBJ2-2, is EPEVTQTPSHQVTQMGQEVILRCVPISNHLYFYWYRQILGQKVEFLVSFYNNEISEKSEIFDDQFSVERPDGSNFTLKIRSTKLEDSAMYFCASSTGQSTNTGELFFGEGSRLTVL.

The rearrangement joins TRBV10-3 to TRBJ2-7; D is possibly TRBD1 (5 bases). Per the germline V gene, CDR1 is ENHRY and CDR2 is SYGVKD. The CDR3 extends over 15 amino acids. The V end lost 2 bases, the J end lost 6 bases, and 17 bases lay between the germline ends. CDR3 coding DNA: TGTGCCATCAGTGAGCCCGGACGGCCTAGGGGCGAGCAGTACTTC. It encodes CAISEPGRPRGEQYF.

The chain carries TRBV9 and TRBJ2-2; 7 nucleotides line up with TRBD2. Germline assignment: CDR1 SGDLS and CDR2 YYNGEE. There are 18 residues in the CDR3. After removal of 0 bases from V and 0 bases from J, the junction contained 8 bases not matched to a gene. CDR3 nucleotide sequence: TGTGCCAGCAGCGTAGGTAGCACGGGAGGCGCGAACACCGGGGAGCTGTTTTTT. Translated: CASSVGSTGGANTGELFF.

The chain links TRBV10-1 to TRBJ2-7; D is unclear. Germline CDR1 is WNHNN and CDR2 is SYGVQD (reference sequence). This CDR3 is 12 amino acids long. The V and J ends lost 3 bases and 0 bases respectively, with 3 bases between them. Here the CDR3 DNA reads TGCGCCAGCAGTGACCACTCCTACGAGCAGTACTTC. It translates to CASSDHSYEQYF.

This chain uses TRBV5-1 with TRBJ2-7, with D perhaps matching TRBD1 (5 bases). Trimming pared 0 bases from V and 0 bases from J, leaving 13 bases between. The CDR3 runs 16 residues. CDR1 is SGHRS and CDR2 is YFSETQ in the germline V gene. The CDR3 loop is CASSLVIDRISYEQYF. The CDR3 DNA sequence: TGCGCCAGCAGCTTGGTGATTGACAGAATCTCCTACGAGCAGTACTTC.

Worth noting for this clone: Other DNA sequences from this sample encode an identical CDR3 as well. The V and J genes are TRBV9 and TRBJ2-7; weak D call: TRBD1 (5 bases). CDR3 size: 14 residues. Trimming took off 0 bases at V and 1 base at J, with 8 bases between the two ends. Germline V lookup: CDR1 SGDLS, CDR2 YYNGEE. The DNA of the CDR3 is TGTGCCAGCAGCGTAGGGGGCAGTTCCTACGAGCAGTACTTC. Amino acids: CASSVGGSSYEQYF.

The V call is TRBV7-2, the J call TRBJ1-1; maybe TRBD1 (6 bases). Looked up from germline, CDR1 is SGHTA and CDR2 is FQGNSA. V gave up 6 bases and J gave up 0 bases, with 8 bases separating them. The CDR3 is 13 residues long. The CDR3 sequence is CASSGQLNTEAFF. CDR3 nucleotide sequence: TGTGCCAGCAGTGGACAGCTGAACACTGAAGCTTTCTTT.

The V gene is TRBV6-5, the J gene TRBJ1-1; D uncertain. CDR3 size: 14 residues. The V end lost 2 bases, the J end lost 2 bases, and 9 bases lay between the germline ends. Germline V CDR1 and CDR2: MNHEY, SVGAGI. The DNA for the CDR3 is TGTGCCAGCAGTTACGGCAGTTTAAACACTGAAGCTTTCTTT. It is translated as CASSYGSLNTEAFF.

The chain couples TRBV19 to TRBJ2-3; TRBD2 aligns across 11 bases. The CDR3 consists of 15 residues. Germline trimming cut 5 bases from V and 2 bases from J; bases unmatched to any gene: 3. The germline CDR1 and CDR2 sequences are LNHDA and SQIVND (reference sequence). The CDR3, as DNA: TGTGCCAGTAGTCCGGGACTAGCGGTCACAGATACGCAGTATTTT. This translates into CASSPGLAVTDTQYF. Drawing the rest from reference TRBV19 and TRBJ2-3, the complete variable domain is DGGITQSPKYLFRKEGQNVTLSCEQNLNHDAMYWYRQDPGQGLRLIYYSQIVNDFQKGDIAEGYSVSREKKESFPLTVTSAQKNPTAFYLCASSPGLAVTDTQYFGPGTRLTVL.

This clone has just one count. The V gene is TRBV28, the J gene TRBJ2-6; D not certain. There are 16 residues in the CDR3. Trimming pared 3 bases from V and 0 bases from J, leaving 9 bases between. Germline lookup yields CDR1 MDHEN and CDR2 SYDVKM. The DNA of the CDR3 is TGTGCCAGCAGTTTCGGGTTCAGCTCTGGGGCCAACGTCCTGACTTTC. Protein sequence: CASSFGFSSGANVLTF.

CDR3 nucleotide sequence: TGCAGCGTTGGGACAGGGGGGAACTACTACGAGCAGTACTTC. Its translation: CSVGTGGNYYEQYF. V gene TRBV29-1 combines with J gene TRBJ2-7, with 10 bases aligning to TRBD1. Germline loops: CDR1 SQVTM, CDR2 ANQGSEA. This CDR3 is built from 14 residues. The ends lost 4 bases at V and 3 bases at J; junction bases unmatched: 6.

The chain recombines TRBV13 with TRBJ1-1; TRBD1 matches 7 bases. Germline CDR1 reads PRHDT; CDR2 reads FYEKMQ (reference sequence). V trimming: 0 bases; J trimming: 4 bases; junction bases outside the gene matches: 8. The CDR3 sequence is 16 residues long. CDR3: CASSLGLSRDSTEAFF. As DNA, the CDR3 is TGTGCCAGCAGCTTAGGCCTTAGTCGGGACAGCACTGAAGCTTTCTTT.

The J gene is TRBJ2-7, the V gene TRBV18, with 13 bases that match TRBD2. This CDR3 is 15 amino acids long. Per the germline V gene, CDR1 is KGHSH and CDR2 is LQKENI. V shed 5 bases, J shed 6 bases, and the junction held 7 bases outside the gene matches. The CDR3 DNA follows: TGTGCCAGCTCATCCGGACTAGCGGGAGTACGCGAGCAGTACTTC. Residues: CASSSGLAGVREQYF.

This clone has just a few counts. The chain has TRBV5-4 and TRBJ2-5; D is unresolved. This CDR3 has 14 residues. From germline, CDR1 is SGHNT and CDR2 YYREEE (reference sequence). Trimming cost V 1 base and J 2 bases, with 9 bases left between them. CDR3 amino acids: CASSLYSVQETQYF. DNA for the CDR3: TGTGCCAGCAGCTTGTACTCCGTACAAGAGACCCAGTACTTC.

This clone was recorded only once. CDR3 in amino acids: CASSWSPGGEETQYF. CDR3 nucleotides: TGCGCCAGCAGCTGGAGTCCAGGGGGAGAAGAGACCCAGTACTTC. The rearrangement joins TRBV5-1 to TRBJ2-5; 7 bases fit TRBD1. Germline CDR1 and CDR2: SGHRS and YFSETQ. The CDR3 runs 15 residues. Trimming at V came to 3 bases and at J to 3 bases, leaving 8 bases not matched to a gene.

This chain links TRBV20-1 with TRBJ2-7, with D possibly TRBD2 on 5 matching bases. The V end lost 3 bases, the J end lost 4 bases, and 7 bases lay between the germline ends. Germline V gives CDR1 DFQATT, CDR2 SNEGSKA (reference sequence). The length of the CDR3 is 11 residues. The CDR3 DNA is TGCAGTGCTAGGGAGGTTTACGAGCAGTACTTC. Its protein product is CSAREVYEQYF.

This clone showed up just a few times. The rearrangement uses TRBV6-1 and TRBJ2-1; D is undetermined. With 0 bases removed from V and 8 bases from J, the gap between germline ends came to 14 bases. CDR1 is MNHNS and CDR2 is SASEGT in the germline V gene. This CDR3 has 15 amino acids. CDR3 in amino acids: CASSEAHHSGHEQFF. The DNA for the CDR3 is TGTGCCAGCAGTGAAGCCCATCACAGTGGGCATGAGCAGTTCTTC.

The gene calls are TRBV28 and TRBJ1-4; 9 bases are shared with TRBD1. The CDR3 sequence is 13 residues long. V lost 3 bases, J lost 8 bases, and 1 base stayed unmatched. Germline V gene sequence: CDR1 MDHEN, CDR2 SYDVKM. CDR3 sequence (DNA): TGTGCCAGCAGTTTGACAGGGGGGGAAAAACTGTTTTTT. Translating it yields CASSLTGGEKLFF.

Written as DNA, the CDR3 is TGCAGCGTCTTAGCGGGAGGAAGTGGAGATACGCAGTATTTT. Translating it yields CSVLAGGSGDTQYF. The chain joins TRBV29-1 to TRBJ2-3; 10 nucleotides agree with TRBD2. Per the germline V gene, CDR1 is SQVTM and CDR2 is ANQGSEA. This CDR3 contains 14 residues. The J segment lost 5 bases and the V segment lost 6 bases, leaving 8 bases of the junction unmatched.

The chain carries TRBV6-1 and TRBJ2-1; 11 bases map to TRBD2. The V gene end was trimmed by 8 bases and the J gene end by 9 bases; junction bases not matched to a gene: 3. The CDR3 is 12 residues long. Germline V gene sequence: CDR1 MNHNS, CDR2 SASEGT. In nucleotides, the CDR3 is TGTGCCAGCCATAGCGGGAGGGCTGAGCAGTTCTTC. It encodes CASHSGRAEQFF.

The chain uses TRBV30 and TRBJ2-3; no reliable D call. Per the germline V gene, CDR1 is GTSNPN and CDR2 is SVGIG (reference sequence). The CDR3 consists of 12 residues. This chain's CDR3 is CASTTGTDTQYF. The CDR3 nucleotides read TGTGCATCAACCACAGGCACAGATACGCAGTATTTT.

This clone has only one observation. The rearrangement uses TRBV5-1 and TRBJ1-1, with D tentatively TRBD1 (5 bases). Trimming shortened V by 7 bases and J by 1 base, and 20 bases separated the two germline ends. This CDR3 spans 16 amino acids. Germline V gene sequence: CDR1 SGHRS, CDR2 YFSETQ. The CDR3 DNA reads TGCGCCAGCCTCCTAGAGACAGTCACAAAGAACACTGAAGCTTTCTTT. Its protein is CASLLETVTKNTEAFF.

The J gene is TRBJ1-1, the V gene TRBV5-1; weak D call: TRBD1 (6 bases). Trimming took 0 bases from V and 11 from J, leaving 14 bases between them. Per the germline V gene, CDR1 is SGHRS and CDR2 is YFSETQ. The CDR3 is 13 amino acids. DNA for the CDR3: TGCGCCAGCAGCTTGGCGGGGACAAAAGGGGCTTTCTTT. Translating it yields CASSLAGTKGAFF.

The chain employs TRBV19 and TRBJ2-7; 8 bases agree with TRBD2. Germline CDR1 is LNHDA and CDR2 is SQIVND (reference sequence). The junction had 9 bases not matched to a gene; V was cut back by 3 bases and J by 2 bases. The CDR3 sequence is 16 residues long. The CDR3 spells CASSIGLAAGPYEQYF. Written as DNA, the CDR3 is TGTGCCAGTAGTATCGGACTAGCCGCGGGGCCCTACGAGCAGTACTTC.

This sequence joins TRBV10-3 and TRBJ2-1; TRBD2 agrees at 12 bases. Germline CDR1 is ENHRY and CDR2 is SYGVKD. The length of the CDR3 is 16 residues. V lost 2 bases to trimming and J lost 8 bases; unmatched junction nucleotides: 7. CDR3 region: CAISERPSGGVDEQFF. The CDR3 region has the DNA TGTGCCATCAGTGAGAGGCCTAGCGGGGGGGTAGATGAGCAGTTCTTC.

The chain employs TRBV5-1 and TRBJ2-7; the D gene is possibly TRBD2 (6 bases). V was shortened by 0 bases and J by 6 bases, with 10 bases between the two germline ends. The CDR3 sequence is 13 residues long. The germline CDR1 and CDR2 sequences are SGHRS and YFSETQ. The CDR3 loop reads CASSLGQGGEQYF. The CDR3 DNA reads TGCGCCAGCAGCTTGGGGCAGGGAGGCGAGCAGTACTTC. Complete variable domain (other parts from reference TRBV5-1 and TRBJ2-7): KAGVTQTPRYLIKTRGQQVTLSCSPISGHRSVSWYQQTPGQGLQFLFEYFSETQRNKGNFPGRFSGRQFSNSRSEMNVSTLELGDSALYLCASSLGQGGEQYFGPGTRLTVT.

The V and J genes are TRBV19 and TRBJ2-7, with a possible D match to TRBD1 (5 bases). The germline CDR1 and CDR2 sequences are LNHDA and SQIVND (reference sequence). V was clipped by 3 bases and J by 7 bases, with 10 bases between them. The CDR3 contains 12 residues. The CDR3 sequence is CASSMQGKEQYF. CDR3 sequence (DNA): TGTGCCAGTAGTATGCAGGGTAAGGAGCAGTACTTC.

The chain employs TRBV27 and TRBJ1-6, with unresolved D. There are 14 residues in the CDR3. Germline V gene lookup returns CDR1 MNHEY and CDR2 SMNVEV (reference sequence). Deletions cut 3 bases from V and 0 bases from J, with 3 bases between. CDR3 in amino acids: CASSFSSYNSPLHF. The CDR3 DNA reads as TGTGCCAGCAGTTTCAGCTCCTATAATTCACCCCTCCACTTT.